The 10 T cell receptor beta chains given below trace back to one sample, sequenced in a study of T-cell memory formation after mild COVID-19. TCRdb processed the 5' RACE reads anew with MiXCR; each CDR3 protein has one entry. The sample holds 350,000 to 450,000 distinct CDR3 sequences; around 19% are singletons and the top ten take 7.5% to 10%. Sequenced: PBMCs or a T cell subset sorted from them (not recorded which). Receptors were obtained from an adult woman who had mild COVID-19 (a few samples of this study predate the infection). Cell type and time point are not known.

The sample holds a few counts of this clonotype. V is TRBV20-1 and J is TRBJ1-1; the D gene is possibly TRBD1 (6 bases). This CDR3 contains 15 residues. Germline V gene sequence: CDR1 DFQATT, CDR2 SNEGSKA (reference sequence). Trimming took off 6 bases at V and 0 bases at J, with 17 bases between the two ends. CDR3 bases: TGCAGTGCGGGGCCGGACAGCTTACTGAACACTGAAGCTTTCTTT. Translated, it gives CSAGPDSLLNTEAFF.

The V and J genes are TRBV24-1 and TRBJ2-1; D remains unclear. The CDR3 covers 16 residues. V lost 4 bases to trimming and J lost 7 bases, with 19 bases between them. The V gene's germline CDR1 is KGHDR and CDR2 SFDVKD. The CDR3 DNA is TGTGCCACCAGTGAGTTTACTATCGGGCCCTCGAATGAGCAGTTCTTC. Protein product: CATSEFTIGPSNEQFF.

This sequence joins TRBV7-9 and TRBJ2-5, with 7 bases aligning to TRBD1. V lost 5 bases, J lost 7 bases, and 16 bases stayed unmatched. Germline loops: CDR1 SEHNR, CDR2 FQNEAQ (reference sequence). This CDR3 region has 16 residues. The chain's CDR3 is CASSPRDTTPGGTQYF. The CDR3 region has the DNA TGTGCCAGCAGCCCCCGGGATACAACCCCAGGGGGGACCCAGTACTTC.

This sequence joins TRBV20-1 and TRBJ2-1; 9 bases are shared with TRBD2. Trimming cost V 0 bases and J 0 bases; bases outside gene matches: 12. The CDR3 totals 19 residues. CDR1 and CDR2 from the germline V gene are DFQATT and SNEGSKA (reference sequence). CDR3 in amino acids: CSARDASGRPESSYNEQFF. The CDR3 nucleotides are TGCAGTGCTAGAGATGCGAGCGGGAGGCCCGAAAGCTCCTACAATGAGCAGTTCTTC.

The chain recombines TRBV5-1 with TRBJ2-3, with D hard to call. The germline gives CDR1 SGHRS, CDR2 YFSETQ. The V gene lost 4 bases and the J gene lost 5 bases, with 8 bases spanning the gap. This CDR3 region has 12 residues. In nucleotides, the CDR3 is TGCGCCAGCAGCCCCGAGTTAGATACGCAGTATTTT. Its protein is CASSPELDTQYF.

CDR3 bases: TGTGCCAGCAGTCCGACGACGACAGGGTCCTACAATGAGCAGTTCTTC. Protein sequence: CASSPTTTGSYNEQFF. V gene TRBV28 combines with J gene TRBJ2-1; 7 positions agree with TRBD1. The CDR3 extends over 16 amino acids. The V gene's germline CDR1 is MDHEN and CDR2 SYDVKM. Trimming removed 5 bases from V and 1 base from J; junction bases left unmatched: 8.

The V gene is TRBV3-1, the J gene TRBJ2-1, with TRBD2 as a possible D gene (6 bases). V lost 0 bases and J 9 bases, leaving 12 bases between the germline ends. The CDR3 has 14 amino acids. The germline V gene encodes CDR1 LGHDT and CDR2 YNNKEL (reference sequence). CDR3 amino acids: CASSQEVTGLEQFF. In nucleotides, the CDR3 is TGTGCCAGCAGCCAAGAAGTTACGGGACTTGAGCAGTTCTTC.

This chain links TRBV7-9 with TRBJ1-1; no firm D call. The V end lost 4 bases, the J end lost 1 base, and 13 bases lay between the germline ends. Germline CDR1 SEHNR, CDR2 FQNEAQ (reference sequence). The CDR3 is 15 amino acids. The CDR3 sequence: CASSSDRTQNTEAFF. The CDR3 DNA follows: TGTGCCAGCAGCTCAGATCGGACCCAGAACACTGAAGCTTTCTTT.

Here the CDR3 DNA reads TGTGCCAGCAGTCCCGAGGGGACTAGCGGGACTGTCGGGACCGGGGAGCTGTTTTTT. Translated, it gives CASSPEGTSGTVGTGELFF. The gene calls are TRBV6-2 or TRBV6-3 and TRBJ2-2, with 13 bases aligning to TRBD2. This CDR3 contains 19 residues. V was pared by 5 bases and J by 5 bases, with 14 bases of the junction left unmatched. Germline-derived CDR1 and CDR2 are MNHEY and SVGEGT.

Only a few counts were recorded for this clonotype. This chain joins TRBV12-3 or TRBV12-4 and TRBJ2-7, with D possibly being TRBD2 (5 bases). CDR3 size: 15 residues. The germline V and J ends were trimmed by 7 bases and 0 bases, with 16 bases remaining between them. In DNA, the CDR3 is TGTGCCAGCATTCTTAAGGGCGGGTCCTCCTACGAGCAGTACTTC. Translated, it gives CASILKGGSSYEQYF.